The sequence of this TCR beta chain was determined in a study of human T cells and chemical hapten exposure. At the level of the study: Small differences in pooled library volume mainly drove the variation in TCR yields per sample. Findings of the study overall: Following DPC sensitization, TCRs present above 1 in 1000 frequency showed no change.

The CDR3 spans 15 residues. Germline trimming cut 5 bases from V and 4 bases from J; bases unmatched to any gene: 6. Germline V lookup: CDR1 SGHRS, CDR2 YFSETQ. This clonotype showed up many times. Its antigen is unidentified. The study used a library that attached unique molecular identifiers to individual cDNA molecules. TCRdb reprocessed the 5' RACE reads with MiXCR, giving one entry per CDR3 protein. The sample contains about 140,000 distinct CDR3 sequences, roughly 4% of which appear only once. Total RNA was extracted from unfractionated whole blood. The chain employs TRBV5-1 and TRBJ1-5; 10 nucleotides align to TRBD1. The receptor was isolated from a female donor in good health. CDR3 loop: CASRTGTGVNQPQHF. Here the CDR3 DNA reads TGCGCCAGCAGAACCGGGACAGGGGTTAATCAGCCCCAGCATTTT.